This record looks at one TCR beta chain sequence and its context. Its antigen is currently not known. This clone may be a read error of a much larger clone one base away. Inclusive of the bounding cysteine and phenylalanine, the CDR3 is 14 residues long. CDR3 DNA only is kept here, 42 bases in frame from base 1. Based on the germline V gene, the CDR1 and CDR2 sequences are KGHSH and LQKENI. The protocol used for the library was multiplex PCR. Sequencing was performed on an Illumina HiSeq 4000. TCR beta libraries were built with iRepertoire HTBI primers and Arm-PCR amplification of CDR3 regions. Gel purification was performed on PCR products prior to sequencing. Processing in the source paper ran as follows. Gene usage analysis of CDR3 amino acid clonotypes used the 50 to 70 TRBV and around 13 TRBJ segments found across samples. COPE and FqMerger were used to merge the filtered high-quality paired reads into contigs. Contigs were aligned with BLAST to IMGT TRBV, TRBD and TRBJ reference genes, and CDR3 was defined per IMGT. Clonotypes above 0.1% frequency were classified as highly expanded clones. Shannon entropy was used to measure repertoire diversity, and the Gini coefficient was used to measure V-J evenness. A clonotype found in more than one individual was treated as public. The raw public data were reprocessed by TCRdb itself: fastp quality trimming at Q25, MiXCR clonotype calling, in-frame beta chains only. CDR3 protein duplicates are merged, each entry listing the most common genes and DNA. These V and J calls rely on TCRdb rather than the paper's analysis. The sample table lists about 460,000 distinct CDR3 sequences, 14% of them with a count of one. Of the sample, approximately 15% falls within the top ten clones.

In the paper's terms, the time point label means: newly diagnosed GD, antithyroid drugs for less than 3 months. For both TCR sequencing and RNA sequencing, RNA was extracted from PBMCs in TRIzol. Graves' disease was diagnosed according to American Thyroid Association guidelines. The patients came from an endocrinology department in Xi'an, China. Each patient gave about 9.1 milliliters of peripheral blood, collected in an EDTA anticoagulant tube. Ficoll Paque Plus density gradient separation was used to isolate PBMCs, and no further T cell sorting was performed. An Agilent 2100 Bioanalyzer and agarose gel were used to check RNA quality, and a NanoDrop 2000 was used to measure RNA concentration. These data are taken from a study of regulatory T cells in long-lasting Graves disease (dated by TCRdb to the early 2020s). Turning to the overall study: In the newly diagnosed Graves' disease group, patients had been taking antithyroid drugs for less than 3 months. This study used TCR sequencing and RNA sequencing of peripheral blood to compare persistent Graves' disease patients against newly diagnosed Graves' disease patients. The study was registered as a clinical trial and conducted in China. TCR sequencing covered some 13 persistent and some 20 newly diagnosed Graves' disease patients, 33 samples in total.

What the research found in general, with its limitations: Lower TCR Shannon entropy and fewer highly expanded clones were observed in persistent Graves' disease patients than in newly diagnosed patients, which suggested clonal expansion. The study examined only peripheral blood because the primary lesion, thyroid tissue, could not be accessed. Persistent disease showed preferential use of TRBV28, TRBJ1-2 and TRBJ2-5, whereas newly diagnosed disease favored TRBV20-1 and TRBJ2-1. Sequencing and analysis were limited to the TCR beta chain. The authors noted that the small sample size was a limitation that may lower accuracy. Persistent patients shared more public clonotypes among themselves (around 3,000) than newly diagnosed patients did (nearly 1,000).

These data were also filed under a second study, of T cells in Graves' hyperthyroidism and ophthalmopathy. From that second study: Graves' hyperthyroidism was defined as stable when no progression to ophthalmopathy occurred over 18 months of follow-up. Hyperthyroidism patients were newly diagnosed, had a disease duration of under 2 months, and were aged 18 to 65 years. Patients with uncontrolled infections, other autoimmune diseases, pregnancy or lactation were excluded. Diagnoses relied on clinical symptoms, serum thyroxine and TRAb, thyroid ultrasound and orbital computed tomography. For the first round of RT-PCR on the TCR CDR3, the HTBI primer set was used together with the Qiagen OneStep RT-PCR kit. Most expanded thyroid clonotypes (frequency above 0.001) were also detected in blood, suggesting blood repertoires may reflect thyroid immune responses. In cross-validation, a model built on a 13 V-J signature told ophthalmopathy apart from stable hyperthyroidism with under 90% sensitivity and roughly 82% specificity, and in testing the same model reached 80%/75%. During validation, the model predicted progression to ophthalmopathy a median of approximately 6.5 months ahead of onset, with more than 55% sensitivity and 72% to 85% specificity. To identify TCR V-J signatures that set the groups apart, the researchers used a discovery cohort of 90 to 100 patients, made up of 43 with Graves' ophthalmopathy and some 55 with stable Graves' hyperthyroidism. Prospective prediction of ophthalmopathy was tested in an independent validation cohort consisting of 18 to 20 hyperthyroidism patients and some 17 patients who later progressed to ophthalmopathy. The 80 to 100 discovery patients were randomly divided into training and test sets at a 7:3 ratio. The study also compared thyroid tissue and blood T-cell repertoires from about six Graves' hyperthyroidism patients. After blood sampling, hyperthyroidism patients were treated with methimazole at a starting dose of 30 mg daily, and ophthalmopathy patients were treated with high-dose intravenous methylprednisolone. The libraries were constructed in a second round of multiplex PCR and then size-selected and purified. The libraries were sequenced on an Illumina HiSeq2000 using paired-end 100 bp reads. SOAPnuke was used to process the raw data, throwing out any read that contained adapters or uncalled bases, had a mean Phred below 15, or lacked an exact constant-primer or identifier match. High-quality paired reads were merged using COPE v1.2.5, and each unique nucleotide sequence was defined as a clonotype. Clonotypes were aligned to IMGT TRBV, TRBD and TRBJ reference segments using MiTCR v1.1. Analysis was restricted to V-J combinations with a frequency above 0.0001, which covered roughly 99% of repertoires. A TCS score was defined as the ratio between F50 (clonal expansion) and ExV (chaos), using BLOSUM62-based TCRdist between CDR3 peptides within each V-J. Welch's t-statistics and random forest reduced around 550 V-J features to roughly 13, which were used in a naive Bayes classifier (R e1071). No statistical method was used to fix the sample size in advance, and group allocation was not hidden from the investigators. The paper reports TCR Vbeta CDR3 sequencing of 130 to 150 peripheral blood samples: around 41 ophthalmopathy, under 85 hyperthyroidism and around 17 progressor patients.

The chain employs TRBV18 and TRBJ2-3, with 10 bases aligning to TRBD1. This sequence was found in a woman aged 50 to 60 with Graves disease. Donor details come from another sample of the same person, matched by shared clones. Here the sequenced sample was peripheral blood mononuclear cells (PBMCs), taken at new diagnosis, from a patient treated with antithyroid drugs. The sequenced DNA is TGTGCCAGCTCCGGGACAGGGGATTCAGATGCGCAGTATTTT. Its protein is CASSGTGDSDAQYF.